Presented here are 16 T cell receptor beta chains from one specimen sequenced in a study of blood T cell repertoires in COVID-19. The data were produced by immunoSEQ multiplex PCR, yet TCRdb's version contains in-frame clones alone and is incomplete. The sample has 100,000 to 150,000 clones, 80% to 85% seen once. The specimen sequenced was peripheral blood. All receptors come from a man in his fifties or sixties with acute or convalescent COVID-19.

J is TRBJ1-2 and V is TRBV25-1; TRBD1 agrees at 8 bases. V lost 3 bases and J lost 6; bases outside the gene matches: 3. The CDR3 sequence is 13 residues long. Germline V gene lookup returns CDR1 MGHDK and CDR2 SYGVNS. CDR3 protein: CASSEDRVHGYTF. The CDR3 bases are TGTGCCAGCAGTGAGGACAGGGTGCATGGCTACACCTTC.

J is TRBJ2-5 and V is TRBV6-2 or TRBV6-3; D might be TRBD2 (6 bases). Germline V gene lookup returns CDR1 MNHEY and CDR2 SVGEGT. The ends were cut back, 0 bases at V and 5 bases at J, with 13 bases in the middle. The CDR3 extends over 15 amino acids. CDR3 nucleotides: TGTGCCAGCAGTTACTCCAGCGGGTTGTATGAGACCCAGTACTTC. Residues: CASSYSSGLYETQYF.

This chain uses TRBV27 with TRBJ2-7, with D perhaps TRBD2 (6 bases). The CDR3 spans 14 residues. In germline, CDR1 is MNHEY, CDR2 SMNVEV (reference sequence). V was clipped by 3 bases and J by 5 bases, with 14 bases between them. The CDR3 region is CASSFSGVLDEQYF. Here the CDR3 DNA reads TGTGCCAGCAGTTTTAGCGGTGTCTTAGACGAGCAGTACTTC.

This chain joins TRBV5-1 and TRBJ1-1; 7 bases are a match to TRBD1. The CDR3 is 16 residues long. Trimming at V came to 0 bases and at J to 0 bases, leaving 5 bases not matched to a gene. Germline V lookup: CDR1 SGHRS, CDR2 YFSETQ. This CDR3 reads CASSLAETGMNTEAFF. In DNA, the CDR3 is TGCGCCAGCAGCTTGGCGGAGACAGGGATGAACACTGAAGCTTTCTTT.

The V call is TRBV24-1, the J call TRBJ2-2; possible D gene TRBD1, 6 bases. V was pared by 9 bases and J by 1 base, with 11 bases between. Germline V gene lookup returns CDR1 KGHDR and CDR2 SFDVKD. The CDR3 runs to 14 residues. CDR3 region: CATRPGQNTGELFF. The CDR3 DNA reads TGTGCCACCCGACCGGGACAGAACACCGGGGAGCTGTTTTTT.

The rearrangement links TRBV5-1 to TRBJ2-7, with D tentatively TRBD2 (5 bases). The CDR3 consists of 12 residues. Germline CDR1 reads SGHRS; CDR2 reads YFSETQ. The ends were cut back, 5 bases at V and 5 bases at J, with 11 bases in the middle. CDR3 sequence reads: CASRISGHEQYF. CDR3 DNA: TGCGCCAGCAGGATAAGCGGCCACGAGCAGTACTTC.

The V call is TRBV30, the J call TRBJ1-6; D call uncertain. Trimming removed 5 bases from V and 0 bases from J, with 11 bases in between. CDR3 length: 15 amino acids. Germline values: CDR1 GTSNPN, CDR2 SVGIG (reference sequence). This CDR3 is CAWQHRSSYNSPLHF. The CDR3 region has the DNA TGTGCCTGGCAACATAGGAGCTCCTATAATTCACCCCTCCACTTT.

The rearrangement uses TRBV5-1 and TRBJ1-4; D is perhaps TRBD1 (5 bases). CDR1 is SGHRS and CDR2 is YFSETQ in the germline V gene. V was trimmed by 1 base and J by 7 bases, leaving 8 bases between them. The CDR3 loop spans 13 amino acids. Here the CDR3 DNA reads TGCGCCAGCAGCTTGCCGGGGGGTGAAAAACTGTTTTTT. Its translation is CASSLPGGEKLFF.

The chain has TRBV6-5 and TRBJ2-3, with TRBD2 matching over 9 bases. Looked up from germline, CDR1 is MNHEY and CDR2 is SVGAGI. The CDR3 is made up of 15 amino acids. The V segment lost 6 bases and the J segment 3 bases; nucleotides outside the gene matches: 7. CDR3 in amino acids: CASSAGLATTDTQYF. The CDR3 coding sequence is TGTGCCAGCAGCGCCGGACTAGCGACAACAGATACGCAGTATTTT.

The chain is built from TRBV30 and TRBJ1-2; no definite D call. The V and J ends lost 3 bases and 5 bases respectively, with 7 bases between them. The CDR3 runs to 11 residues. Germline V gene data show CDR1 as GTSNPN and CDR2 as SVGIG (reference sequence). For the CDR3, the DNA is TGTGCCTGGAGAGGAGGGTATGGCTACACCTTC. This gives the protein CAWRGGYGYTF.

V and J are TRBV7-3 and TRBJ1-2; TRBD1 matches 7 bases. The CDR3 has 17 amino acids. The V and J ends lost 7 bases and 4 bases, in that order; junction bases with no gene match: 18. Germline assignment: CDR1 SGHTA and CDR2 FQGTGA. Here the CDR3 DNA reads TGTGCCAGCAATATAGCGACAGGGACCCTCTCCGGCTATGGCTACACCTTC. The encoded protein is CASNIATGTLSGYGYTF.

CDR3 loop: CASSSDLRDSQNEQFF. CDR3 coding DNA: TGCGCCAGCAGCTCCGATCTCCGGGACAGTCAAAATGAGCAGTTCTTC. The chain recombines TRBV5-1 with TRBJ2-1; 7 bases match TRBD1. This CDR3 is 16 amino acids long. Germline CDR1 reads SGHRS; CDR2 reads YFSETQ. J gave up 7 bases and V 3 bases, and 13 bases lay outside the gene matches.

The chain employs TRBV27 and TRBJ2-3; TRBD1 is a possible D gene (6 bases). This CDR3 spans 21 amino acids. V was pared by 2 bases and J by 2 bases, with 29 bases between. From germline, CDR1 is MNHEY and CDR2 SMNVEV (reference sequence). The CDR3 protein is CASSLRGTKSDIVYFTDTQYF. CDR3 nucleotides: TGTGCCAGCAGTTTAAGGGGGACCAAGTCGGACATCGTCTACTTCACAGATACGCAGTATTTT.

This chain connects TRBV6-5 to TRBJ1-2; TRBD1 might be the D (6 bases). CDR3 length equals 15 residues. Trimming left V 2 bases short and J 0 bases short, with 10 bases between. The V gene's germline CDR1 is MNHEY and CDR2 SVGAGI. The CDR3 is CASSYGTLANYGYTF. CDR3 nucleotide sequence: TGTGCCAGCAGTTACGGGACACTGGCTAACTATGGCTACACCTTC.

This chain connects TRBV7-3 to TRBJ2-3; a weak D match, TRBD2 (7 bases). V lost 3 bases to trimming and J lost 2 bases, with 12 bases between them. CDR1 SGHTA and CDR2 FQGTGA come from the germline V gene. The CDR3 extends over 15 amino acids. The CDR3 region has the DNA TGTGCCAGCAGCTTGGAGGGGGGGGCCACAGATACGCAGTATTTT. It codes for CASSLEGGATDTQYF.

The J gene is TRBJ1-6, the V gene TRBV6-5; no firm D call. The CDR3 is 11 residues long. V was clipped by 7 bases and J by 10 bases, with 8 bases between them. Germline CDR1 and CDR2: MNHEY and SVGAGI. The CDR3 DNA sequence: TGTGCCAGCACCACTGAATCACCCCTCCACTTT. Translation: CASTTESPLHF.